These 24 T cell receptor beta chains were all obtained from the same sample, sequenced in a study of cytomegalovirus exposure and HLA in healthy donors. The PCR used 60 Vbeta and 13 Jbeta primers. Clones were read by immunoSEQ multiplex PCR, and TCRdb kept only the in-frame ones, dropping some. Here the sample spans about 190,000 clones, almost 80% being singletons. Sequencing used PBMCs. The receptors were gathered from a woman aged 18-29 years in good health and CMV-seronegative.

V is TRBV7-9 and J is TRBJ1-1; a possible D gene is TRBD1 (5 bases). The germline gives CDR1 SEHNR, CDR2 FQNEAQ (reference sequence). The CDR3 runs to 13 residues. V gave up 5 bases and J gave up 4 bases, with 11 bases separating them. The CDR3 bases are TGTGCCAGCAGCCCGTCAGGGTCCACTGAAGCTTTCTTT. Translating gives CASSPSGSTEAFF.

This clone was seen more than once but under ten times. The chain uses TRBV6-5 and TRBJ2-5; 10 bases are shared with TRBD1. There are 14 residues in the CDR3. V lost 6 bases and J lost 6; bases outside the gene matches: 7. Germline V lookup: CDR1 MNHEY, CDR2 SVGAGI. In DNA, the CDR3 is TGTGCCAGCAGAGGACAGGGGGTTTTAAAGACCCAGTACTTC. Encoded protein: CASRGQGVLKTQYF.

This clone showed up just once. The CDR3 nucleotides read TGCGCCAGCAGGCTACGGGTAGGTGTAGCTAATCAGCCCCAGCATTTT. Translation: CASRLRVGVANQPQHF. The chain is built from TRBV4-1 and TRBJ1-5; D remains unclear. Trimming left V 6 bases short and J 4 bases short, with 19 bases between. The CDR3 contains 16 residues. Looked up from germline, CDR1 is MGHRA and CDR2 is YSYEKL.

The chain combines TRBV5-6 with TRBJ2-5; the D gene is possibly TRBD2 (7 bases). The germline V gene has CDR1 SGHDT and CDR2 YYEEEE. V lost 7 bases and J lost 5, with 15 bases in between. The CDR3 spans 13 residues. For the CDR3, the DNA is TGTGCCAGCGGAAAAGGGGGGGGCGAGACCCAGTACTTC. Translating it yields CASGKGGGETQYF.

The gene calls are TRBV14 and TRBJ1-4, with TRBD1 matching over 7 bases. Germline trimming cut 2 bases from V and 4 bases from J; bases unmatched to any gene: 4. Germline CDR1 reads SGHDN; CDR2 reads FVKESK. The CDR3 spans 15 residues. CDR3 amino acids: CASSQLGTDNEKLFF. CDR3 sequence (DNA): TGTGCCAGCAGCCAACTTGGGACAGATAATGAAAAACTGTTTTTT. Complete variable domain (other parts from reference TRBV14 and TRBJ1-4): EAGVTQFPSHSVIEKGQTVTLRCDPISGHDNLYWYRRVMGKEIKFLLHFVKESKQDESGMPNNRFLAERTGGTYSTLKVQPAELEDSGVYFCASSQLGTDNEKLFFGSGTQLSVL.

CDR3 loop: CASQGGNQPQHF. The CDR3 region has the DNA TGTGCCAGTCAGGGTGGTAATCAGCCCCAGCATTTT. This rearrangement joins TRBV19 to TRBJ1-5; D may be TRBD1 (5 bases). Germline CDR1 is LNHDA and CDR2 is SQIVND (reference sequence). The CDR3 runs 12 residues. Between the trimmed V and J ends, which lost 8 bases and 4 bases, there was a span of 9 bases.

This rearrangement joins TRBV5-1 to TRBJ2-1; a possible D gene is TRBD1 (5 bases). The CDR3 covers 15 residues. Germline V gene lookup returns CDR1 SGHRS and CDR2 YFSETQ. V was trimmed by 0 bases and J by 7 bases, leaving 14 bases between them. CDR3 nucleotide sequence: TGCGCCAGCAGCTTGGGGCAGGGTAGAATAAATGAGCAGTTCTTC. Translated: CASSLGQGRINEQFF.

There are a few counts of this clone. This chain links TRBV7-2 with TRBJ1-5; no reliable D call. The CDR3 consists of 13 residues. Germline CDR1 is SGHTA and CDR2 is FQGNSA. V gave up 6 bases and J gave up 2 bases, with 8 bases separating them. In nucleotides, the CDR3 is TGTGCCAGCAGTACAGCGGGCAATCAGCCCCAGCATTTT. Translated, it gives CASSTAGNQPQHF.

The V and J genes are TRBV5-4 and TRBJ2-1, with D hard to call. The CDR3 runs to 13 residues. Per the germline V gene, CDR1 is SGHNT and CDR2 is YYREEE (reference sequence). V was trimmed by 1 base and J by 7 bases, leaving 9 bases between them. The CDR3 DNA reads as TGTGCCAGCAGCTTGACAATTATAAATGAGCAGTTCTTC. Translation gives CASSLTIINEQFF.

This clone appeared a few times. The CDR3 DNA reads TGCGCCAGCAGCTTGGGCGGCTACAATGAGCAGTTCTTC. Residues: CASSLGGYNEQFF. This rearrangement joins TRBV5-1 to TRBJ2-1; D gene ambiguous. Germline V gene lookup returns CDR1 SGHRS and CDR2 YFSETQ. The CDR3 is 13 amino acids. V dropped 0 bases and J dropped 3 bases, with 4 bases sitting between them.

V usage is TRBV4-2 and J usage is TRBJ2-7, with 9 bases that match TRBD2. CDR3 length equals 19 residues. After removal of 1 base from V and 4 bases from J, the junction contained 17 bases not matched to a gene. The V gene's germline CDR1 is LGHNA and CDR2 YNFKEQ. CDR3 residues: CASSQAIGVRLAGLYEQYF. The CDR3 bases are TGTGCCAGCAGCCAAGCCATAGGGGTAAGGCTAGCGGGACTTTACGAGCAGTACTTC.

The rearrangement joins TRBV5-5 to TRBJ1-2, with D possibly TRBD1 on 5 matching bases. V was trimmed by 3 bases and J by 5 bases, leaving 17 bases between them. Germline V gives CDR1 SGHKS, CDR2 YYEKEE (reference sequence). This CDR3 is built from 15 residues. CDR3 protein: CASSSRGEKGYGYTF. CDR3 coding DNA: TGTGCCAGCAGCTCGCGGGGGGAGAAGGGATATGGCTACACCTTC.

The chain joins TRBV29-1 to TRBJ1-5; 8 positions match TRBD1. Germline CDR1 is SQVTM and CDR2 is ANQGSEA. This CDR3 contains 13 residues. V shed 4 bases and J 5 bases; nucleotides not matched to a gene: 4. The DNA of the CDR3 is TGCAGCGTTGCGACAGGGGATGATCAGCCCCAGCATTTT. Amino acid sequence: CSVATGDDQPQHF.

V is TRBV5-1 and J is TRBJ1-2; D call uncertain. The CDR3 contains 13 residues. V was trimmed by 2 bases and J by 0 bases, leaving 5 bases between them. From germline, CDR1 is SGHRS and CDR2 YFSETQ. The CDR3 sequence is CASSLDTNYGYTF. Here the CDR3 DNA reads TGCGCCAGCAGCTTAGACACTAACTATGGCTACACCTTC.

This rearrangement joins TRBV6-5 to TRBJ2-3; 7 nucleotides align to TRBD2. The CDR3 is 14 residues long. The V gene's germline CDR1 is MNHEY and CDR2 SVGAGI. The V gene end was trimmed by 5 bases and the J gene end by 1 base; junction bases not matched to a gene: 3. The CDR3 region is CASSRDYRTDTQYF. In DNA form, the CDR3 reads TGTGCCAGCAGTAGGGACTATCGCACAGATACGCAGTATTTT.

This chain connects TRBV4-1 to TRBJ2-7, with TRBD1 matching over 7 bases. Germline CDR1 and CDR2: MGHRA and YSYEKL. This CDR3 is 14 amino acids long. V lost 2 bases to trimming and J lost 4 bases; unmatched junction nucleotides: 5. CDR3 coding DNA: TGCGCCAGCAGCCAACCGAGACAGGGATACGAGCAGTACTTC. Amino acid sequence: CASSQPRQGYEQYF.

This clone has only a few counts. The rearrangement uses TRBV11-3 and TRBJ2-2; TRBD2 agrees at 9 bases. J gave up 7 bases and V 5 bases, and 8 bases lay outside the gene matches. The germline gives CDR1 SGHNT, CDR2 YENEEA. The CDR3 runs 15 residues. The CDR3 DNA reads as TGTGCCAGCAGCGCGGGGGGGCAGTTTGGCGGGGAGCTGTTTTTT. This sequence encodes CASSAGGQFGGELFF.

This sequence joins TRBV18 and TRBJ1-1; D might be TRBD1 (6 bases). The length of the CDR3 is 14 residues. Germline V lookup: CDR1 KGHSH, CDR2 LQKENI. Trimming removed 1 base at V and 4 bases at J, with 10 bases between. In DNA, the CDR3 is TGTGCCAGCTCACCACGACAGGCTTCCACTGAAGCTTTCTTT. Its protein product is CASSPRQASTEAFF. The full variable domain, its missing parts supplied by reference TRBV18 and TRBJ1-1, is NAGVMQNPRHLVRRRGQEARLRCSPMKGHSHVYWYRQLPEEGLKFMVYLQKENIIDESGMPKERFSAEFPKEGPSILRIQQVVRGDSAAYFCASSPRQASTEAFFGQGTRLTVV.

The V call is TRBV7-8, the J call TRBJ2-1; 8 bases map to TRBD2. V gave up 5 bases and J gave up 4 bases; unmatched junction bases: 10. CDR1 is SGHVS and CDR2 is FQNEAQ in the germline V gene. The CDR3 spans 16 residues. The CDR3 loop is CASSVPSGGRYNEQFF. DNA of the CDR3: TGTGCCAGCAGCGTCCCCTCGGGGGGGCGATACAATGAGCAGTTCTTC.

This clone was counted a few times. The chain joins TRBV4-1 to TRBJ2-7; D may be TRBD2 (5 bases). V gave up 0 bases and J gave up 7 bases, with 13 bases separating them. The CDR3 extends over 14 amino acids. Germline V gene lookup returns CDR1 MGHRA and CDR2 YSYEKL. The CDR3 sequence: CASSQDYGQREQYF. CDR3 DNA: TGCGCCAGCAGCCAAGATTACGGCCAGCGGGAGCAGTACTTC.

The chain combines TRBV2 with TRBJ2-4; D perhaps matches TRBD1 (7 bases). The CDR3 is 12 residues long. The V and J ends lost 4 bases and 9 bases respectively, with 10 bases between them. Germline CDR1 SNHLY, CDR2 FYNNEI. DNA for the CDR3: TGTGCCAGCAGTGTTCAGGGGGGCATTCAGTACTTC. This translates into CASSVQGGIQYF. The whole variable domain, remainder taken from reference TRBV2 and TRBJ2-4, is EPEVTQTPSHQVTQMGQEVILRCVPISNHLYFYWYRQILGQKVEFLVSFYNNEISEKSEIFDDQFSVERPDGSNFTLKIRSTKLEDSAMYFCASSVQGGIQYFGAGTRLSVL.

The rearrangement joins TRBV18 to TRBJ1-3; no definite D call. The CDR3 is 15 amino acids. Germline CDR1 and CDR2: KGHSH and LQKENI. V lost 6 bases and J lost 0, with 12 bases in between. The CDR3 DNA is TGTGCCAGCTCTACGGATCGGGTCTCTGGAAACACCATATATTTT. Translation: CASSTDRVSGNTIYF.

J is TRBJ2-4 and V is TRBV23-1; D remains ambiguous. TRBV23-1 qualifies as an ORF whose function is uncertain. V gave up 10 bases and J gave up 5 bases, with 12 bases separating them. The CDR3 is 12 amino acids. The CDR3 reads CANGRSENIQYF. CDR3 nucleotides: TGCGCCAATGGGCGTTCCGAAAACATTCAGTACTTC.

The V call is TRBV7-9, the J call TRBJ2-3; 10 nucleotides match TRBD2. V dropped 1 base and J dropped 6; count of bases not matched to a gene: 7. CDR1 is SEHNR and CDR2 is FQNEAQ in the germline V gene (reference sequence). The CDR3 contains 16 residues. The DNA of the CDR3 is TGTGCCAGCAGCTTAGGGGCTAGCGGGAGTTCGGATACGCAGTATTTT. Encoded protein: CASSLGASGSSDTQYF. The whole variable domain, remainder taken from reference TRBV7-9 and TRBJ2-3, is DTGVSQNPRHKITKRGQNVTFRCDPISEHNRLYWYRQTLGQGPEFLTYFQNEAQLEKSRLLSDRFSAERPKGSFSTLEIQRTEQGDSAMYLCASSLGASGSSDTQYFGPGTRLTVL.